This TCR beta chain was found in a study of shared clonotypes between healthy human individuals. Study-level results: Naive subsets typically showed greater estimated richness than memory subsets.

Generated by immunoSEQ multiplex PCR, the TCRdb table keeps only in-frame clones and is missing some. The table lists 330,000 or so clones, around 79% of them singletons. Notes on this clone: What it binds is not known.

This CDR3 region has 14 residues. Between the trimmed V and J ends, which lost 5 bases and 2 bases, there was a span of 12 bases. Germline CDR1 and CDR2: SGHTA and FQGNSA. Sequencing was performed on memory CD4+ T cells sorted from blood. Subset of the sample: CD45RA-negative fraction. This sequence originates from a man aged 30 to 39 in good health. The gene calls are TRBV7-2 and TRBJ2-5; D not resolved. The CDR3: CASSPSSGQETQYF. CDR3 bases: TGTGCCAGCAGCCCCAGTTCCGGGCAAGAGACCCAGTACTTC.